The entry that follows covers one T cell receptor (beta chain) sequence. Its target is unknown. This sample is drawn from a study of blood T cells in healthy people across ages. Study-level information: Template switching caught about one barcoded beta molecule for each two T cells.

The CDR3 runs 15 residues. Looked up from germline, CDR1 is MNHEY and CDR2 is SVGAGI. A J-beta primer mix and a sample-barcoded 5' primer were used in a second PCR of about 7 to 12 cycles. TCRdb analysed the 5' RACE reads with MiXCR anew, one entry per CDR3 protein. The sample yields about 1.4 million distinct CDR3 sequences, approximately 60% seen once. General observations from the study: Older age went with lower TCR beta diversity per million T cells, in a roughly linear way.

The chain carries TRBV6-5 and TRBJ2-4, with D possibly TRBD2 on 5 matching bases. With the DNA end fitting TRBJ2-7 better, the J assignment may be wrong. The origin of this receptor is a man aged 18-30 years in good health. The sequencing sample was made of blood. CDR3 bases: TGTGCCAGCAGCCTAAGGACTTCCTACCTCTACGAGCAGTACTTC. This translates into CASSLRTSYLYEQYF.